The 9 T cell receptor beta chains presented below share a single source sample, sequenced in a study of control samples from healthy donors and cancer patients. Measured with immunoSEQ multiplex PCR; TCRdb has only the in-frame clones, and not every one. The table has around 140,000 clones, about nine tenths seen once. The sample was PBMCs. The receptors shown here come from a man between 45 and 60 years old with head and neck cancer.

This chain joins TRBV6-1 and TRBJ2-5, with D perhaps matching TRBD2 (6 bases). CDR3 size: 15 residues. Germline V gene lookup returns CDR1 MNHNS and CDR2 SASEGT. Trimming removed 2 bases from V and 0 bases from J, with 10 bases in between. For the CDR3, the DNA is TGTGCCAGCAGTGAAATGTGGGACTACCAAGAGACCCAGTACTTC. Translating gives CASSEMWDYQETQYF.

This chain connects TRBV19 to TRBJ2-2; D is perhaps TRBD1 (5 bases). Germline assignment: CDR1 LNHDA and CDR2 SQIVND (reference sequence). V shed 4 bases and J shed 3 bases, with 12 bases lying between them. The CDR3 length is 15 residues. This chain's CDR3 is CASSNYRQDTGELFF. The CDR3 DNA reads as TGTGCCAGTAGTAATTACAGGCAAGACACCGGGGAGCTGTTTTTT.

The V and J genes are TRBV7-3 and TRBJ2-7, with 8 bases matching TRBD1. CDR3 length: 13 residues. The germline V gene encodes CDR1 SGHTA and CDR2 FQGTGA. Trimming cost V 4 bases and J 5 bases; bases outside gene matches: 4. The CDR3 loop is CASSSRQGNEQYF. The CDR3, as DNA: TGTGCCAGCAGCTCCAGACAGGGGAACGAGCAGTACTTC.

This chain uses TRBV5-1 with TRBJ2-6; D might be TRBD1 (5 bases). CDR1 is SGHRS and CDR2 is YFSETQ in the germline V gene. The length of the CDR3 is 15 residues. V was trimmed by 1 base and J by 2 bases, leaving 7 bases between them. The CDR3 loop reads CASSLQGPGANVLTF. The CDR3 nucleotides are TGCGCCAGCAGCTTGCAGGGCCCTGGGGCCAACGTCCTGACTTTC.

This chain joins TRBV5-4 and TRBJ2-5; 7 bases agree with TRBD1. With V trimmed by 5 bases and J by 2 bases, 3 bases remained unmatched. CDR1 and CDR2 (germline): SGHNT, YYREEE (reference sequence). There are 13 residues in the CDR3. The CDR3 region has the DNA TGTGCCAGCAGTCCGGGACAGCAAGAGACCCAGTACTTC. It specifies CASSPGQQETQYF. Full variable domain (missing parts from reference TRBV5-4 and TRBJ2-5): ETGVTQSPTHLIKTRGQQVTLRCSSQSGHNTVSWYQQALGQGPQFIFQYYREEENGRGNFPPRFSGLQFPNYSSELNVNALELDDSALYLCASSPGQQETQYFGPGTRLLVL.

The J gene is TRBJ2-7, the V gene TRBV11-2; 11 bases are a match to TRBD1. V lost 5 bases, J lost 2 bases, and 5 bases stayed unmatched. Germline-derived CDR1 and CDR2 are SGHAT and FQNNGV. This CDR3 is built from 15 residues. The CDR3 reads CASSLGQGATYEQYF. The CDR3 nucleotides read TGTGCCAGCAGCCTCGGACAGGGGGCGACCTACGAGCAGTACTTC.

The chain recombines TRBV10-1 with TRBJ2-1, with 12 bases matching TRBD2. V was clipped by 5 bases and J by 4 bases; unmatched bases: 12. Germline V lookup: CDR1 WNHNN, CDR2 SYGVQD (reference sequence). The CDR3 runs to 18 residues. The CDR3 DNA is TGCGCCAGCAGTCCTACTAGCGGGGGGCCTCGGACTTACAATGAGCAGTTCTTC. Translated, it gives CASSPTSGGPRTYNEQFF.

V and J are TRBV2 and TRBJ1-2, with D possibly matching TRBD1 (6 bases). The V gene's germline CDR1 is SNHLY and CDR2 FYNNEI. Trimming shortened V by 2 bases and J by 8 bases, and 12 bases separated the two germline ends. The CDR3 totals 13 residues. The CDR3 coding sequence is TGTGCCAGCAGTGAATACAGGGAGGGCGGCTACACCTTC. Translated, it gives CASSEYREGGYTF.

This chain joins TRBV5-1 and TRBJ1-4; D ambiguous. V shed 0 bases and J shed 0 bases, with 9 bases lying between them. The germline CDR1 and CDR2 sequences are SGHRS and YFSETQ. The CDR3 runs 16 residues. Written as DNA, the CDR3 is TGCGCCAGCAGCTTGGGGGCCTCACCAACTAATGAAAAACTGTTTTTT. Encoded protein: CASSLGASPTNEKLFF.